This TCR beta chain derives from a study of tumor and adjacent non-tumor tissue in lung cancer. About the research overall: The cohort had about a dozen adenocarcinoma, a couple of squamous cell and 1 small cell patients. On average, productive TCRbeta reads reached around 4 million per sample. Whole-study results and caveats: Tumor repertoires had a smaller top 100 clone share than normal lung.

With regard to this clonotype: The antigen remains undetermined. A read error may account for a junction end that differs from germline.

This sample's RNA came from whole unsorted tissue. The normal lung tissue was taken more than 3 cm from the tumor edge. The CDR3 loop spans 15 amino acids. Three rounds of nested PCR, following a modified ARM-PCR protocol, produced the TCRbeta library. From the multiplex PCR reads, TCRdb called clonotypes with MiXCR, one entry per CDR3 protein. Among 77,000 or so distinct CDR3 sequences listed, more than 65% were seen once. The sample comprised distant non-tumor lung tissue. The sequence was collected from a man aged 70-80 years with non-small cell lung cancer. The V gene is TRBV12-3 or TRBV12-4, the J gene TRBJ2-5; D might be TRBD2 (5 bases). The CDR3 DNA sequence: TGTGCCAGCAGCGGGCTAGTGGGAGTGATGGAGGCCCAGTACTTT. Its translation: CASSGLVGVMEAQYF.